The 24 T cell receptor beta chains given below trace back to one sample, sequenced in a study of blood T cell repertoires in COVID-19. Sequenced by immunoSEQ multiplex PCR; TCRdb stores in-frame clones only, minus some. The table includes 140,000 to 150,000 clones, 80% to 85% detected once. Sequences were obtained from peripheral blood. The source is a human donor in a cohort sampled during active COVID-19.

This clone was recorded a few times. The chain employs TRBV12-3 or TRBV12-4 and TRBJ2-5; possibly TRBD1 for D (6 bases). The CDR3 has 11 residues. Trimming shortened V by 10 bases and J by 5 bases, and 11 bases separated the two germline ends. The CDR3 loop is CATSRGETQYF. The DNA for the CDR3 is TGTGCCACCTCGAGGGGGGAGACCCAGTACTTC.

The chain has TRBV18 and TRBJ1-5; a weak D match, TRBD1 (5 bases). With 3 bases removed from V and 3 bases from J, the gap between germline ends came to 9 bases. Germline V gives CDR1 KGHSH, CDR2 LQKENI. The CDR3 is 14 amino acids. DNA of the CDR3: TGTGCCAGCTCACCTGGACAATTCAATCAGCCCCAGCATTTT. Amino acid sequence: CASSPGQFNQPQHF. Filled out from reference TRBV18 and TRBJ1-5, the complete variable domain reads NAGVMQNPRHLVRRRGQEARLRCSPMKGHSHVYWYRQLPEEGLKFMVYLQKENIIDESGMPKERFSAEFPKEGPSILRIQQVVRGDSAAYFCASSPGQFNQPQHFGDGTRLSIL.

This sequence joins TRBV5-1 and TRBJ1-2; the match to TRBD1 covers 7 bases. CDR3 length equals 15 residues. Germline V gene sequence: CDR1 SGHRS, CDR2 YFSETQ. Unmatched junction bases numbered 10, after V lost 0 bases and J lost 8 bases. CDR3 nucleotides: TGCGCCAGCAGCTTGGAGGTAGGGGGCTCCGACGGCTACACCTTC. This sequence encodes CASSLEVGGSDGYTF.

The chain joins TRBV15 to TRBJ2-7; TRBD2 agrees at 9 bases. V shed 3 bases, J shed 4 bases, and the junction held 4 bases outside the gene matches. The CDR3 contains 14 residues. The V gene's germline CDR1 is LNHNV and CDR2 YYDKDF (reference sequence). In DNA form, the CDR3 reads TGTGCCACCAGCAGGAGGACTAGCGATTACGAGCAGTACTTC. As protein: CATSRRTSDYEQYF. Together with reference TRBV15 and TRBJ2-7, the CDR3 gives the full variable domain: DAMVIQNPRYQVTQFGKPVTLSCSQTLNHNVMYWYQQKSSQAPKLLFHYYDKDFNNEADTPDNFQSRRPNTSFCFLDIRSPGLGDTAMYLCATSRRTSDYEQYFGPGTRLTVT.

This chain joins TRBV19 and TRBJ1-3; TRBD1 is a possible D gene (5 bases). The CDR3 covers 18 residues. Germline V gives CDR1 LNHDA, CDR2 SQIVND (reference sequence). The ends were cut back, 6 bases at V and 0 bases at J, with 21 bases in the middle. The CDR3 reads CASRTPQGGLSSGNTIYF. The DNA for the CDR3 is TGTGCCAGTAGAACCCCCCAGGGAGGCCTAAGCTCTGGAAACACCATATATTTT.

Only a few counts were recorded for this clone. A read error may produce the germline difference seen at one junction end. V and J are TRBV27 and TRBJ2-7; TRBD1 matches at 8 bases. Germline values: CDR1 MNHEY, CDR2 SMNVEV (reference sequence). The CDR3 has 14 residues. The CDR3 reads CASSLYNRDRLEHF. The CDR3 nucleotides read TGTGCCAGCAGTTTATACAACCGGGACAGGCTAGAACACTTC.

The genes are TRBV7-9 and TRBJ2-7, with 12 bases fitting TRBD1. The CDR3 sequence is 14 residues long. With V trimmed by 3 bases and J by 6 bases, 3 bases remained unmatched. Germline values: CDR1 SEHNR, CDR2 FQNEAQ (reference sequence). CDR3 in DNA: TGTGCCAGCAGCTTCCCGGGACAGGGGGCCGAGCAGTACTTC. Translation gives CASSFPGQGAEQYF. Full variable domain (missing parts from reference TRBV7-9 and TRBJ2-7): DTGVSQNPRHKITKRGQNVTFRCDPISEHNRLYWYRQTLGQGPEFLTYFQNEAQLEKSRLLSDRFSAERPKGSFSTLEIQRTEQGDSAMYLCASSFPGQGAEQYFGPGTRLTVT.

This chain joins TRBV7-2 and TRBJ1-2; no reliable D call. V dropped 4 bases and J dropped 0 bases, with 9 bases sitting between them. The germline CDR1 and CDR2 sequences are SGHTA and FQGNSA. The CDR3 runs to 14 residues. The CDR3 coding sequence is TGTGCCAGCAGCTACCACGGAGCTAACTATGGCTACACCTTC. Its protein is CASSYHGANYGYTF.

V is TRBV15 and J is TRBJ2-3; tentatively, D is TRBD2 (6 bases). Germline loops: CDR1 LNHNV, CDR2 YYDKDF (reference sequence). The CDR3 loop spans 14 amino acids. Trimming cost V 0 bases and J 7 bases, with 11 bases left between them. The CDR3 DNA is TGTGCCACCAGCAGAGATTTGGGGGGATATACGCAGTATTTT. Translation gives CATSRDLGGYTQYF.

There are a few counts of this clone. The V gene is TRBV5-4, the J gene TRBJ1-2; perhaps TRBD1 as D (6 bases). Trimming pared 4 bases from V and 4 bases from J, leaving 14 bases between. The CDR3 has 14 amino acids. CDR1 SGHNT and CDR2 YYREEE come from the germline V gene (reference sequence). CDR3 region: CASSQMTGRYGYTF. The CDR3, as DNA: TGTGCCAGCAGCCAAATGACAGGACGCTATGGCTACACCTTC.

The chain joins TRBV4-3 to TRBJ2-7, with 11 bases matching TRBD1. V was pared by 0 bases and J by 3 bases, with 4 bases of the junction left unmatched. Germline assignment: CDR1 LGHNA and CDR2 YSLEER. This CDR3 contains 16 residues. This CDR3 reads CASSQDVGTGGYEQYF. CDR3 coding DNA: TGCGCCAGCAGCCAAGATGTGGGGACAGGGGGCTACGAGCAGTACTTC.

The J gene is TRBJ1-5, the V gene TRBV18; 11 positions match TRBD1. V dropped 2 bases and J dropped 7; count of bases not matched to a gene: 4. Germline V gene lookup returns CDR1 KGHSH and CDR2 LQKENI. The CDR3 is made up of 15 amino acids. The CDR3 DNA reads TGTGCCAGCTCACCAGGACAGGGGGCAGACCAGCCCCAGCATTTT. Its protein product is CASSPGQGADQPQHF.

The chain recombines TRBV5-1 with TRBJ2-1; 10 nucleotides agree with TRBD2. This CDR3 has 15 amino acids. Germline V gives CDR1 SGHRS, CDR2 YFSETQ. V lost 2 bases, J lost 8 bases, and 7 bases stayed unmatched. CDR3 residues: CASSFPLAGDDEQFF. The CDR3 DNA is TGCGCCAGCAGCTTTCCCCTAGCGGGAGACGATGAGCAGTTCTTC.

This chain links TRBV9 with TRBJ2-7, with 9 bases lining up with TRBD2. The germline V gene has CDR1 SGDLS and CDR2 YYNGEE. This CDR3 is built from 13 residues. J gave up 5 bases and V 3 bases, and 3 bases lay outside the gene matches. The CDR3 DNA is TGTGCCAGCAGCGGGGGACTAGCCCACGAGCAGTACTTC. Translating gives CASSGGLAHEQYF.

The V and J genes are TRBV19 and TRBJ2-1; 7 nucleotides agree with TRBD2. With 1 base clipped from V and 0 bases from J, the junction kept 3 bases outside the gene matches. There are 16 residues in the CDR3. Germline CDR1 and CDR2: LNHDA and SQIVND (reference sequence). The CDR3 sequence is CASSIGGGSSYNEQFF. The DNA for the CDR3 is TGTGCCAGTAGTATAGGGGGGGGTAGCTCCTACAATGAGCAGTTCTTC.

This clone was recorded only once. The chain is built from TRBV18 and TRBJ2-7; 7 nucleotides line up with TRBD1. CDR1 is KGHSH, CDR2 LQKENI, per germline. V lost 3 bases to trimming and J lost 3 bases; unmatched junction nucleotides: 5. This CDR3 comprises 14 residues. The CDR3 is CASSPEAGGYEQYF. CDR3 nucleotides: TGTGCCAGCTCACCCGAGGCAGGGGGCTACGAGCAGTACTTC.

This chain uses TRBV6-2 or TRBV6-3 with TRBJ2-7; 10 bases match TRBD2. J was trimmed by 3 bases and V by 2 bases; bases with no gene match: 4. The germline CDR1 and CDR2 sequences are MNHEY and SVGEGT. This CDR3 has 15 amino acids. The CDR3 nucleotides read TGTGCCAGCAGTTACCCGGAGCGGGAGGGCTACGAGCAGTACTTC. Protein: CASSYPEREGYEQYF.

The chain joins TRBV3-1 (or the pseudogene TRBV3-2) to TRBJ2-7; TRBD2 aligns across 11 bases. In germline, CDR1 is LGHDT, CDR2 YNNKEL (reference sequence). Trimming took 1 base from V and 1 from J; bases not matched to a gene: 3. This CDR3 spans 16 amino acids. CDR3: CASSQVGLAGSYEQYF. The CDR3 DNA reads as TGTGCCAGCAGCCAAGTCGGACTAGCGGGTTCCTACGAGCAGTACTTC.

This rearrangement joins TRBV28 to TRBJ1-2; TRBD1 matches at 7 bases. Per the germline V gene, CDR1 is MDHEN and CDR2 is SYDVKM. The CDR3 length is 15 residues. The trim removed 7 bases at V and 1 base at J, leaving 9 bases unmatched. The CDR3 protein is CASNSGGRVNYGYTF. CDR3 nucleotides: TGTGCCAGCAACTCAGGGGGGCGTGTTAACTATGGCTACACCTTC.

The chain combines TRBV28 with TRBJ2-2; 11 bases agree with TRBD2. The CDR3 runs 16 residues. Germline CDR1 is MDHEN and CDR2 is SYDVKM. The V segment lost 6 bases and the J segment 4 bases; nucleotides outside the gene matches: 7. For the CDR3, the DNA is TGTGCCAGCAGAGTTAGCGGGAGGGCTGGCACCGGGGAGCTGTTTTTT. Translation gives CASRVSGRAGTGELFF.

This clone was seen a single time. V gene TRBV5-1 combines with J gene TRBJ1-2; D gene ambiguous. Germline loops: CDR1 SGHRS, CDR2 YFSETQ. Trimming took 3 bases from V and 8 from J, leaving 14 bases between them. The CDR3 extends over 13 amino acids. The CDR3 nucleotides read TGCGCCAGCAGCTCCTCTCCCGAGTACGGCTACACCTTC. The encoded protein is CASSSSPEYGYTF.

V usage is TRBV9 and J usage is TRBJ1-6; weak D call: TRBD1 (6 bases). Deletions cut 3 bases from V and 7 bases from J, with 14 bases between. This CDR3 spans 15 amino acids. CDR1 is SGDLS and CDR2 is YYNGEE in the germline V gene. CDR3 residues: CASSDRSGVNSPLHF. DNA of the CDR3: TGTGCCAGCAGCGACCGTTCAGGGGTGAATTCACCCCTCCACTTT.

This chain joins TRBV5-1 and TRBJ2-7; possible D gene TRBD2, 5 bases. This CDR3 is 14 amino acids long. V was clipped by 1 base and J by 7 bases, with 15 bases between them. Germline V gives CDR1 SGHRS, CDR2 YFSETQ. The DNA of the CDR3 is TGCGCCAGCAGCTTGCTAACAGAATCGGGGGAGCAGTACTTC. This translates into CASSLLTESGEQYF.

This chain uses TRBV27 with TRBJ2-6; D is ambiguous. Germline-derived CDR1 and CDR2 are MNHEY and SMNVEV (reference sequence). This CDR3 contains 13 residues. V lost 7 bases and J 2 bases, leaving 6 bases between the germline ends. Here the CDR3 DNA reads TGTGCCAGCATGCGGACTGGGGCCAACGTCCTGACTTTC. The encoded protein is CASMRTGANVLTF.